Below, 9 T cell receptor beta chains from the same sample are listed, as sequenced in a study of CD8 T cells in Susac syndrome (dated by TCRdb to between 2018 and 2021). Libraries were built with the immunoSEQ multiplex PCR assay. RNA was extracted using the RNeasy kit, and roughly 0.45 to 1 microgram was reverse transcribed with random hexamers. TCRdb redid the processing of the public reads, applying fastp at Q25 and MiXCR, and retained in-frame beta chains. Rows matching on CDR3 protein sequence are summarized as one entry with the most common DNA and genes. The sample contains about 150,000 distinct CDR3 sequences, just under 95% of them found a single time. Around 0.21% of the sample belongs to the ten largest clones. The sample was CD8+ T cells from PBMCs. The receptors originated from a human donor with multiple sclerosis.

V is TRBV7-3 and J is TRBJ2-3; D is perhaps TRBD2 (6 bases). Germline V gives CDR1 SGHTA, CDR2 FQGTGA. The CDR3 spans 15 residues. Trimming left V 0 bases short and J 6 bases short, with 13 bases between. CDR3 residues: CASSLTGGISDTQYF. In nucleotides, the CDR3 is TGTGCCAGCAGCTTAACGGGGGGTATTTCCGATACGCAGTATTTT.

The chain is built from TRBV5-4 and TRBJ1-1; maybe TRBD1 (5 bases). This CDR3 contains 15 residues. The V gene's germline CDR1 is SGHNT and CDR2 YYREEE (reference sequence). The germline V and J ends were trimmed by 0 bases and 5 bases, with 14 bases remaining between them. DNA for the CDR3: TGTGCCAGCAGCTTGGCCAGAGGCGGGGGGACTGAAGCTTTCTTT. Translation: CASSLARGGGTEAFF.

The chain joins TRBV19 to TRBJ2-3; TRBD1 matches 7 bases. The length of the CDR3 is 14 residues. CDR1 is LNHDA and CDR2 is SQIVND in the germline V gene (reference sequence). Trimming took 4 bases from V and 4 from J; bases not matched to a gene: 5. The CDR3 DNA follows: TGTGCCAGTAGTAAGACAGGGTTGGCAGATACGCAGTATTTT. It is translated as CASSKTGLADTQYF.

This clonotype has a handful of counts. V and J are TRBV27 and TRBJ2-2, with D unresolved. The CDR3 is 13 amino acids. Looked up from germline, CDR1 is MNHEY and CDR2 is SMNVEV (reference sequence). V dropped 0 bases and J dropped 5 bases, with 4 bases sitting between them. In nucleotides, the CDR3 is TGTGCCAGCAGTTTATCTAGTACCGGGGAGCTGTTTTTT. This sequence encodes CASSLSSTGELFF.

This clonotype has a single count. The chain recombines TRBV28 with TRBJ1-5; D unresolved. V was cut by 5 bases and J by 4 bases, with 15 bases left in between. This CDR3 comprises 15 residues. Germline V gives CDR1 MDHEN, CDR2 SYDVKM. The CDR3 reads CASSRTATRNQPQHF. The CDR3 region has the DNA TGTGCCAGCAGTCGGACCGCGACAAGAAATCAGCCCCAGCATTTT.

This chain uses TRBV30 with TRBJ1-2; D ambiguous. CDR1 and CDR2 from the germline V gene are GTSNPN and SVGIG (reference sequence). V was clipped by 8 bases and J by 8 bases, with 18 bases between them. The CDR3 runs to 12 residues. For the CDR3, the DNA is TGTGCCGGGGTCGGGCACGGCTACGGCTACACCTTC. Translation gives CAGVGHGYGYTF.

This clonotype occurred once. V is TRBV9 and J is TRBJ1-4; the D gene is possibly TRBD1 (6 bases). CDR1 is SGDLS, CDR2 YYNGEE, per germline. Between the trimmed V and J ends, which lost 3 bases and 6 bases, there was a span of 12 bases. CDR3 size: 14 residues. CDR3 DNA sequence: TGTGCCAGCAGCGGAGGGGGAGGCGATGAAAAACTGTTTTTT. It encodes CASSGGGGDEKLFF. The full variable domain, rest sourced from reference TRBV9 and TRBJ1-4, is DSGVTQTPKHLITATGQRVTLRCSPRSGDLSVYWYQQSLDQGLQFLIQYYNGEERAKGNILERFSAQQFPDLHSELNLSSLELGDSALYFCASSGGGGDEKLFFGSGTQLSVL.

This chain connects TRBV13 to TRBJ2-7; 9 nucleotides align to TRBD1. The CDR3 is 15 residues long. The germline V gene has CDR1 PRHDT and CDR2 FYEKMQ (reference sequence). V trimming: 2 bases; J trimming: 7 bases; junction bases outside the gene matches: 9. The CDR3 DNA sequence: TGTGCCAGCAGCTTACCGGGACAGGGAACGTATGAGCAGTACTTC. Its translation: CASSLPGQGTYEQYF.

This chain connects TRBV7-9 to TRBJ1-6, with unresolved D. The CDR3 extends over 14 amino acids. Germline values: CDR1 SEHNR, CDR2 FQNEAQ (reference sequence). Trimming took 1 base from V and 6 from J, leaving 7 bases between them. The CDR3 protein is CASSLESGNSPLHF. CDR3 DNA sequence: TGTGCCAGCAGCTTAGAGTCGGGTAATTCACCCCTCCACTTT.